This T cell receptor beta chain appears in the sequencing data of a study of cytomegalovirus exposure and HLA in healthy donors (TCRdb year 2017). Describing the broader study: In an earlier analysis of approximately 500 of the donors, 250 to 350 Gb of sequence data and some 120 million unique TCR beta sequences from about 190 million T cells were reported. Because of strong linkage in the cohort, four or five DR-DQ haplotypes were treated as single units for association and clustering. Typing coverage differed by locus: A, B, C, DRB1 and DQB1 were typed in roughly 620-630 donors, DQA1 in 500 to 550, DPA1 in 606, and DPB1 in roughly 450. Besides the first cohort of about 730 subjects, a separate validation cohort made up of 90 to 150 different subjects was used. Using immunosequencing, the study profiled T cell repertoires from around 680 subjects and related those repertoires to cytomegalovirus serostatus. In a later analysis, previously published TCR beta repertoires from 666 donors were re-analyzed and high-resolution HLA genotyping was added so that TCR occurrence patterns could be studied. HLA typing included class I and class II loci at four-digit resolution. An early release covering roughly 600 HLA-typed donors comprised about 290 gigabases of sequencing data and tens of millions of unique TCR sequences. Donor age, sex, ethnicity and CMV serostatus were compiled together with the repertoire data. Across 398 genotyped donors of the cohort, an average of about 240,000 unique TCR beta nucleotide sequences per donor were sequenced, and about a sixth of those sequences were non-productive. To predict cytomegalovirus infection status, the study combined high-throughput TCR immunosequencing, statistical association of individual TCRs with disease status, and machine learning. Every repertoire in the discovery cohort had been generated on one and the same sequencing platform. A later genetic analysis took genome-wide SNP genotypes for about three fifths of the roughly 700 donors and used that subset as a discovery cohort. In the later analysis, no new phenotypic data were used to find candidate immune exposures; instead, reliance was placed on TCR beta sequences and their occurrence across donors. The study aimed to test whether signatures of past pathogen exposure could be identified by cataloging public T cell receptors. An earlier analysis of roughly 580 of the donors used high-throughput TCR beta sequencing to judge whether each TCR beta V gene segment behaved as functional or pseudogenic. Of the roughly 400 genotyped donors, less than 85% were placed in the genetic ancestry cluster associated with self-reported Caucasian donors. Findings and caveats that apply to the study as a whole: Most TCR sequences were observed very rarely across donors, whereas some public TCRs were present in many individuals. The authors suggested that the approach could potentially be generalized to other disease states and immunological phenotypes. Roughly uniform sequencing depth across donors was assumed in presence/absence analyses, although this assumption may not hold. When HLA alleles, especially DR and DQ, strongly co-occurred, attributing TCR associations to individual alleles was difficult. A group of highly shared sequence variants was considered likely to be a technical artifact of the sequencing pipeline. Broadly in line with IMGT annotations, most TCR beta V segments showed up in productive rearrangements about 87% or about 30% of the time in an earlier analysis of around 600 of the donors. Some IMGT-functional V segments, including TRBV6-2 and TRBV6-3, could not be distinguished by the 87-base-pair reads and were therefore excluded. A later analysis found that most CMV-associated TCR beta chains appeared HLA-restricted, with HLA associations seemingly driven largely by CMV exposure. A later analysis found that TCR association rates varied across HLA loci, with DRB1 alleles showing the most associated TCRs and HLA-C alleles the fewest. Linkage disequilibrium might explain the correlated functional status among segregating V segments, but an unknown experimental factor could not be excluded. Because counts were too low, more than 15 rarely observed V segments, including chromosome 9 orphons, were left out of the earlier analysis of about 500 of the donors. In a later analysis, 15,000 to 20,000 TCR beta sequences were associated with specific HLA alleles at a false discovery rate of 0.05. HLA typing was unavailable for some donors at each locus, so association tests used only the typed subset. In the study, 150 to 200 TCR beta chains were listed as associated with cytomegalovirus. The only immune exposure information available for the cohort was CMV serostatus. A few of the identified cytomegalovirus-associated TCR beta chains were confirmed in vitro to be specific for cytomegalovirus antigens. An association between a missense DCLRE1C variant and V-gene and J-gene trimming of TCR beta chains was found in a later genetic analysis and replicated in an independent cohort. The cohort was sequenced for TCR beta chains only, and without alpha or paired-chain data the features that could be detected were limited. Compared with equally common non-associated chains, HLA-associated TCR beta chains in a later analysis were more clonally expanded and had lower generation probabilities. Several of the top co-occurrence clusters appeared to be linked to parvovirus B19, influenza, CMV and Epstein-Barr virus, according to a later analysis. In both the original and validation cohorts, the classifier was reported to diagnose cytomegalovirus status with high specificity and sensitivity. A further reported finding was that TCR beta sequences accurately predicted the HLA-A and HLA-B alleles for most subjects in the first cohort. In a later genetic analysis, fewer N-insertions in productive TCRs were reported among donors in an Asian-associated ancestry cluster than the approximately 710-donor mean.

The germline V gene specifies SGHVS as CDR1 and FNYEAQ as CDR2. The CDR3 holds 14 amino acids from the cysteine to the phenylalanine. The read is trimmed to its CDR3 DNA, 42 bases read in frame from base 1. The germline V end is reduced by 4 bases and the J end by 6 bases; junction bases left unmatched: 7. The library was produced with the immunoSEQ multiplex PCR assay. For the multiplex PCR, a mixture combining 60 forward primers for TCR Vbeta segments and 13 reverse primers for TCR Jbeta segments was used. Amplification of the CDR3 region of rearranged TCR beta genes was performed with a multiplex PCR assay on genomic DNA. Amplified TCR beta libraries were sequenced as 87-base-pair reads on the Illumina HiSeq System. The paper's data handling went like this. A later analysis counted approximately 74 million unique TCR beta chains across the 700 or so repertoires, and some 11 million of these chains were shared by at least two donors. A nearest-neighbor algorithm error-corrected the raw reads and collapsed the reads into unique sequences, merging closely related sequences to remove PCR and sequencing errors. Alignment of CDR3 sequences to IMGT reference sequences was used to assign V, D and J gene segments. For a sequence to be retained, a match of at least six nucleotides was required to both a V gene segment and a J gene segment. A rearrangement counted as productive if the CDR3 had no stop codons and remained in frame with V and J, and every other rearrangement counted as non-productive. Following IMGT convention, CDR3 was defined as the stretch from the second conserved V-encoded cysteine to the conserved J-encoded phenylalanine. Sequences without an unambiguous match to a single V gene segment were excluded from the earlier analysis of about 600 of the donors. An earlier analysis of fewer than 750 of the donors called V segments functional above 56.7% productive rearrangements and segregating when the between-donor standard deviation exceeded 5%. A statistical classification framework was developed to diagnose cytomegalovirus status using the catalog of TCR beta chain sequences. V and J gene assignment, in a later analysis, came from comparing TCR nucleotide sequences with IMGT/GENE-DB human TR gene sequences. Using the TCRdist pipeline, a later analysis assigned CDR3 sequences along with most-parsimonious VDJ recombination scenarios. In a later analysis, each TCR beta chain was defined by its CDR3 amino acid sequence together with its V-gene family, and reads lacking a unique V-gene family were excluded. To address suspected cross-contamination and a sequencing artifact, a later analysis removed roughly 640 highly shared, low-generation-probability nucleotide sequences. A later analysis calculated a clonal expansion index for each public chain from normalized within-repertoire ranks of inferred template counts. In a later analysis, generation probabilities were computed using a VDJ recombination model fitted to out-of-frame rearrangements, and the results were checked against IGoR. In a later analysis, hypergeometric tests were used to score TCR-TCR, TCR-HLA and TCR-CMV co-occurrence, with a repertoire-size bias correction applied to TCR pairs. In a later analysis, false discovery rates were estimated by permuting HLA or CMV assignments 20 times. In a later analysis, co-occurring TCRs were grouped with DBSCAN, and TCRdist sequence similarity was added when clustering was performed within HLA-allele-positive subsets. Repertoires with fewer than 30,000 or more than 120,000 public chains were left out of co-occurrence clustering, as were five repertoires with anomalous nucleotide sharing. TCRdb carries this immuneACCESS record with in-frame sequences only. Its versions omit some clonotypes, under half of them owing to an unresolved V gene in the studies checked, with the rest unexplained. V and J calls plus clone size are reproduced from that table; the DNA served to infer D and trimming. Recorded for this sample are under 200,000 clones; roughly an eighth of them occurred a single time. The top ten clonotypes cover under 10% of the sample.

This clone was found once. What this receptor recognizes is not known. No much larger clone exists at a distance of one base, and base qualities are not known. The cohort was made up of 500 to 800 healthy bone marrow donors. At the time of sampling, all cohort members were nominally healthy, though unrecorded immune exposures were likely present. The donor was CMV seropositive and belonged to the group of over 250 seropositive cohort members. Every donor gave a peripheral blood sample, and the peripheral blood mononuclear cells from that sample were used for TCR beta sequencing. The Qiagen DNeasy Blood Extraction Kit was used to extract genomic DNA from the blood cell samples.

The sequenced sample was PBMCs. The receptor comes from a man between 50 and 59 years old in good health and CMV-seropositive. The chain is assembled from TRBV7-6 and TRBJ2-7; 9 junctional bases match TRBD1. The CDR3 region: CASSSGQGLLEQYF. The DNA reads TGTGCCAGCAGCTCCGGACAGGGGCTCCTCGAGCAGTACTTC.